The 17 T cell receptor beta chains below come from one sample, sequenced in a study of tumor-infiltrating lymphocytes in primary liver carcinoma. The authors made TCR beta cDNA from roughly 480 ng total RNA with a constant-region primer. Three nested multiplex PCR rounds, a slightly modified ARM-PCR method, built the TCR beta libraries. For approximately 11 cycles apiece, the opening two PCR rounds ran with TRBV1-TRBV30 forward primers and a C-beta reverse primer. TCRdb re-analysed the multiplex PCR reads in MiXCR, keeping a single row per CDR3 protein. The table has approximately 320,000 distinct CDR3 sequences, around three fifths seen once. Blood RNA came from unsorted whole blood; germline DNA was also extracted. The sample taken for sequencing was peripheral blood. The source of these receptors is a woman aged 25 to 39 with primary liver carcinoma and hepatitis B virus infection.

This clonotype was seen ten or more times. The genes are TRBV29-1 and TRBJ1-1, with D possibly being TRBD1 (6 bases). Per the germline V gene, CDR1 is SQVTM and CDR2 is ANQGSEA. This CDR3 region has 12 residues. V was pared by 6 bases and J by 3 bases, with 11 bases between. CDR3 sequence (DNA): TGCAGCGTCAGGGGTCTGTACACTGAAGCTTTCTTT. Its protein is CSVRGLYTEAFF.

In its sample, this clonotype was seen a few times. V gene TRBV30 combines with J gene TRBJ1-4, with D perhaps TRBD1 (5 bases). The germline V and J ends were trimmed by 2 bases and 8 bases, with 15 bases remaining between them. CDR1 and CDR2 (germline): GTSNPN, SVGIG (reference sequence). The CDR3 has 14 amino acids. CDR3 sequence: CAWSRDSGGEKLFF. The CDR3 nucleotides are TGTGCCTGGAGTCGTGATTCGGGGGGAGAAAAACTGTTTTTT.

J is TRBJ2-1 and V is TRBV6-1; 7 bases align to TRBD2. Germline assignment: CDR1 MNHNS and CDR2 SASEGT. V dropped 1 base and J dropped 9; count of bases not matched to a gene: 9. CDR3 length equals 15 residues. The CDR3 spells CASSEGDYLAGEQFF. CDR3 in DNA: TGTGCCAGCAGTGAAGGGGACTACCTCGCAGGTGAGCAGTTCTTC.

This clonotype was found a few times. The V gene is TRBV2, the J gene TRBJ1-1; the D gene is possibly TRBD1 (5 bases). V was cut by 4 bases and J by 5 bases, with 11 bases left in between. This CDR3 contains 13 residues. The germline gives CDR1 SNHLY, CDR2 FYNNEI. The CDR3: CASSGTSGTEAFF. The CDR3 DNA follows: TGTGCCAGCAGTGGGACATCGGGGACTGAAGCTTTCTTT.

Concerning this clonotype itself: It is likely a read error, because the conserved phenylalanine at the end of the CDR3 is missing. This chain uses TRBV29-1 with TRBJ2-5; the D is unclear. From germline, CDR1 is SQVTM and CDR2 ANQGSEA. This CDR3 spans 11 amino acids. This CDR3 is CSVFIVGTQYS. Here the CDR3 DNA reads TGCAGTGTCTTTATTGTGGGGACCCAGTACTCC.

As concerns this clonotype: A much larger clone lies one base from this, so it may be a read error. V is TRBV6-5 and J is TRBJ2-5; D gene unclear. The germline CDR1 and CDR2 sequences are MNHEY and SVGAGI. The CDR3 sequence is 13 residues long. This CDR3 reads CASSSRVRESQYF. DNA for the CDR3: TGTGCCAGCAGTTCCAGAGTTCGTGAGAGCCAGTACTTC.

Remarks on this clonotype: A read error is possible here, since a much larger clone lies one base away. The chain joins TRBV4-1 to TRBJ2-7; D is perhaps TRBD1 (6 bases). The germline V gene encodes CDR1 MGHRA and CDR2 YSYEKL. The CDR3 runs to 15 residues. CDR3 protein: CAGSPRPGQTYEQYF. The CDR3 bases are TGCGCCGGCAGTCCCCGACCTGGACAGACCTACGAGCAGTACTTC.

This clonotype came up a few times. CDR3 DNA sequence: TGTGCCTGGAGTGTAGGGGCGGGGAGGTCCTACGAGCAGTACTTC. Protein sequence: CAWSVGAGRSYEQYF. This chain links TRBV30 with TRBJ2-7, with D perhaps matching TRBD2 (6 bases). V was pared by 0 bases and J by 1 base, with 13 bases between. The CDR3 has 15 amino acids. CDR1 is GTSNPN, CDR2 SVGIG, per germline (reference sequence).

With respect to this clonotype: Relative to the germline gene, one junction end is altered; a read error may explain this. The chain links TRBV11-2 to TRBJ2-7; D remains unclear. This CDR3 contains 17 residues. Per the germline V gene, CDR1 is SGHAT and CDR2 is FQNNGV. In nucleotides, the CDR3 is TGCGCCAGCAGCTCTCTGAAGGGTGCTAAGGAGACCTACGAGCAGTACTTC. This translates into CASSSLKGAKETYEQYF.

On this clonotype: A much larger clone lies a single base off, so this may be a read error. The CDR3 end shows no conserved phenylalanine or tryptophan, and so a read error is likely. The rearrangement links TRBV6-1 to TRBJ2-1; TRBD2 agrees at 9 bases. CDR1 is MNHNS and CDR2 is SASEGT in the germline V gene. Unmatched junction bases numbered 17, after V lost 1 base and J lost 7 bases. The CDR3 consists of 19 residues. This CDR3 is CASSEGSWGNAGGRNEQFS. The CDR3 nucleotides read TGTGCCAGCAGTGAAGGGTCGTGGGGGAATGCGGGAGGGAGGAATGAGCAGTTCTCC.

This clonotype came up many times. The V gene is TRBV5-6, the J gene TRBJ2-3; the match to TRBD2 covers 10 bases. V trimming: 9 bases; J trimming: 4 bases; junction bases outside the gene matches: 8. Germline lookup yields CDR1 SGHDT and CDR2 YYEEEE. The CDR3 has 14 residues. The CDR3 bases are TGTGCCACCCAGCGGGAGGGCCTGGCAGATACGCAGTATTTT. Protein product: CATQREGLADTQYF. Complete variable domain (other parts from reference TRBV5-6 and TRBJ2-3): DAGVTQSPTHLIKTRGQQVTLRCSPKSGHDTVSWYQQALGQGPQFIFQYYEEEERQRGNFPDRFSGHQFPNYSSELNVNALLLGDSALYLCATQREGLADTQYFGPGTRLTVL.

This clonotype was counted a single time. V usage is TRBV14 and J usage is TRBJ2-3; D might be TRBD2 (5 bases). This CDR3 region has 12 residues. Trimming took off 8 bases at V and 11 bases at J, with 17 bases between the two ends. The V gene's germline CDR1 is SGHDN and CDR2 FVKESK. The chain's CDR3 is CASGLVSGRQYF. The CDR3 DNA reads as TGTGCCAGCGGCCTCGTCAGCGGAAGGCAGTATTTT. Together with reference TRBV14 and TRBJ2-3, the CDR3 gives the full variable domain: EAGVTQFPSHSVIEKGQTVTLRCDPISGHDNLYWYRRVMGKEIKFLLHFVKESKQDESGMPNNRFLAERTGGTYSTLKVQPAELEDSGVYFCASGLVSGRQYFGPGTRLTVL.

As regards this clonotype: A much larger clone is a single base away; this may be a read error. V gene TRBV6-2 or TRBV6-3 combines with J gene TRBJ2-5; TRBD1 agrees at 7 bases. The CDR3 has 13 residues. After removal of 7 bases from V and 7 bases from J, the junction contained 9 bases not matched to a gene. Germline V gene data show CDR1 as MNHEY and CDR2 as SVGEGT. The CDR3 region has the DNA TGTGCCAGCATGAGGGGGCTGCGAGGGACCCAGTACTTC. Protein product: CASMRGLRGTQYF.

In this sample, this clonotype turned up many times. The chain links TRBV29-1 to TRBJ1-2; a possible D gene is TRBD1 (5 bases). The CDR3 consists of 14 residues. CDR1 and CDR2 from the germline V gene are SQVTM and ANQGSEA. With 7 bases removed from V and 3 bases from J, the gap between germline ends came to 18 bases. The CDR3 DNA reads TGCAGCGCCCGGGACGCCGGAAAGTACTATGGCTACACCTTC. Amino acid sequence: CSARDAGKYYGYTF.

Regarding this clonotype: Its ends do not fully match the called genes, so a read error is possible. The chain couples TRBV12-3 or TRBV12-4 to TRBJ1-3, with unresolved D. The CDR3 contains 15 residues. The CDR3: CTSSERYSSGNTIYF. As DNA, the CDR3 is TGCACCAGCAGTGAACGATACAGCTCTGGAAACACCATATATTTT.

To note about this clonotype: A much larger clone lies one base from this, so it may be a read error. CDR3 residues: CATRRHLNTEAFF. The CDR3 DNA follows: TGTGCCACCAGAAGACACCTGAACACTGAAGCTTTCTTT. The genes are TRBV6-1 and TRBJ1-1, with D unclear. V was shortened by 10 bases and J by 0 bases, with 12 bases between the two germline ends. The CDR3 has 13 amino acids. Per the germline V gene, CDR1 is MNHNS and CDR2 is SASEGT.

The CDR3 here is CASSLTPVGSTHEQYF. The CDR3 bases are TGTGCCAGCAGTTTAACTCCGGTAGGAAGCACCCACGAGCAGTACTTC. The chain combines TRBV11-2 with TRBJ2-7, with D uncertain. The CDR3 has 16 amino acids. CDR1 and CDR2 (germline): SGHAT, FQNNGV. V lost 6 bases, J lost 5 bases, and 23 bases lay in between. Variable domain in full (rest from reference TRBV11-2 and TRBJ2-7): EAGVAQSPRYKIIEKRQSVAFWCNPISGHATLYWYQQILGQGPKLLIQFQNNGVVDDSQLPKDRFSAERLKGVDSTLKIQPAKLEDSAVYLCASSLTPVGSTHEQYFGPGTRLTVT.